The T cell receptor beta chain under discussion was sequenced for a study of blood T cell repertoires in COVID-19 (dated by TCRdb to the early 2020s). A note on the overall study: Samples covering the acute and convalescent phases of COVID-19 were provided by collaborators in the United States, Italy and Spain. The samples were drawn from two sources: the first 160 participants of the ongoing ImmuneRACE study, and 1,000 to 1,500 subjects contributed by 6 global collaborators. A freely available public database, intended as a resource for researchers studying the immune response to SARS-CoV-2, is where the repertoires were released. The material from the prospective study consisted of cDNA or gDNA derived from T cells, B-cell-depleted T cells, or PBMCs. Deeply sampled blood TCRbeta repertoires from subjects exposed to, actively infected with, or recovered from COVID-19 were included in the dataset. Nearly every sample came with metadata listing a de-identified subject ID, COVID-19 status, age in years and sex. HLA class I and class II types, where available, came from metadata supplied by the sample provider rather than from assay-based typing.

A second Seattle source provided samples from volunteer blood donors who had recovered from COVID-19. Whole blood was collected in K2EDTA tubes by collaborating institutions according to the institutions' own protocols. For TCRbeta analysis, collaborator samples were shipped as frozen whole blood, as isolated PBMCs, or as DNA extracted from either sample type. The germline V gene encodes CDR1 DFQATT and CDR2 SNEGSKA (reference sequence). There are 11 amino acids in the CDR3, from cysteine to phenylalanine inclusive. The CDR3 DNA has 33 bases and is translated from base 1. The paper as a whole reports these results and caveats: Clinical and demographic metadata were provided uncurated, with the amount varying by source and participant.

A remark on this clone: Its target antigen remains unknown. No clone much larger than this one lies a single base away; base qualities are absent.

TCRbeta CDR3 regions were amplified from genomic DNA by means of the immunoSEQ Assay, a bias-controlled multiplex PCR. As for how the authors treated the data: The number of nucleated cells in each sample was estimated by amplification of reference gene primers within the assay. To quantify the absolute abundance of each unique TCRbeta CDR3 rearrangement, sequence reads were collapsed and filtered. For each sample, productive Simpson clonality was calculated as the square root of Simpson's diversity index across productive rearrangements. TCRdb obtained this table from immuneACCESS and retained in-frame rearrangements with V and J assigned. These tables miss some clones; where compared with another copy, unresolved V genes account for less than half of the shortfall, and the remainder is unexplained. Clonal size and the V and J genes are those of that table, whereas D and trimming came from the DNA. Counted in this sample were hundreds of thousands of clones; around 86% of them appeared once. 1.5% to 2% of the sample comes from the top ten.

The source of this sequence is a woman aged 60 to 75 who had recovered from COVID-19. The sample was peripheral blood. This receptor chain uses TRBV20-1 and TRBJ2-5, with TRBD2 perhaps the D gene, on 5 matching bases. The nucleotide sequence is given as TGCAGCGGGGAGCACCAAGAGACCCAGTACTTC. The resulting protein is CSGEHQETQYF.